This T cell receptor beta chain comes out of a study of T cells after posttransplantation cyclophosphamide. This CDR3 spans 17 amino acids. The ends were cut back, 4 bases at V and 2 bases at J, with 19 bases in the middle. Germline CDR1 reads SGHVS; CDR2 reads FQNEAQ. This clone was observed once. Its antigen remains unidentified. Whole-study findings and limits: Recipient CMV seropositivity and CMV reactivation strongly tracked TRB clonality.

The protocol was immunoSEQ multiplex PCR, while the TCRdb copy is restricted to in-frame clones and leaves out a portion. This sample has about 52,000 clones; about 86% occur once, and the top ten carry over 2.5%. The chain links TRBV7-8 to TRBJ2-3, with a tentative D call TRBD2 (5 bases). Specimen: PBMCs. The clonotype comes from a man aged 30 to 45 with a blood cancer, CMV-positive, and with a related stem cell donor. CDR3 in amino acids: CASSSLPRTPNTDTQYF. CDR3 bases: TGTGCCAGCAGCTCGTTACCCCGGACTCCAAACACAGATACGCAGTATTTT.